This passage covers 29 T cell receptor beta chains from one sample sequenced in a study of cytomegalovirus exposure and HLA in healthy donors. The PCR employed 60 Vbeta primers together with 13 Jbeta primers. The data were produced by immunoSEQ multiplex PCR, yet TCRdb's version contains in-frame clones alone and is incomplete. The sample holds under 200,000 clones, roughly 70% seen once. The sequencing sample was made of PBMCs. These receptors originate from a woman aged 35 to 49 in good health and CMV-seropositive.

This clone was detected once. The J gene is TRBJ2-5, the V gene TRBV14; 11 nucleotides agree with TRBD2. In germline, CDR1 is SGHDN, CDR2 FVKESK. The CDR3 has 14 amino acids. The V gene end was trimmed by 6 bases and the J gene end by 2 bases; junction bases not matched to a gene: 2. The CDR3 nucleotides are TGTGCCAGCAGGGGGACTAGCGGTCAAGAGACCCAGTACTTC. Its protein product is CASRGTSGQETQYF.

Of note for this clone: A read error may produce the germline difference seen at one junction end. The rearrangement uses TRBV6-6 and TRBJ1-5; D is possibly TRBD1 (6 bases). The germline V gene encodes CDR1 MNHNY and CDR2 SVGAGI (reference sequence). CDR3 length: 15 amino acids. CDR3 coding DNA: TGTGCCAGTCTCGGGACAACCTATAGCAATCAGCCCCAGAATTTT. Translation gives CASLGTTYSNQPQNF.

The chain is built from TRBV6-5 and TRBJ2-7; D may be TRBD1 (5 bases). V dropped 4 bases and J dropped 3 bases, with 13 bases sitting between them. The CDR3 has 14 amino acids. Germline V CDR1 and CDR2: MNHEY, SVGAGI. The DNA of the CDR3 is TGTGCCAGCAGTTTGAGTGGGGCAGGCTACGAGCAGTACTTC. It translates to CASSLSGAGYEQYF.

This clone was counted a few times. The rearrangement links TRBV29-1 to TRBJ1-2; TRBD1 aligns across 7 bases. This CDR3 is built from 13 residues. The germline CDR1 and CDR2 sequences are SQVTM and ANQGSEA. V lost 6 bases to trimming and J lost 0 bases; unmatched junction nucleotides: 4. The CDR3: CSVGQRANYGYTF. The CDR3 region has the DNA TGCAGCGTGGGACAGCGAGCTAACTATGGCTACACCTTC.

This sequence joins TRBV28 and TRBJ2-5; D may be TRBD2 (5 bases). Germline V gene data show CDR1 as MDHEN and CDR2 as SYDVKM. The CDR3 totals 15 residues. Trimming removed 4 bases at V and 2 bases at J, with 14 bases between. CDR3 coding DNA: TGTGCCAGCAGTTCCGAGGGATCAGGACAAGAGACCCAGTACTTC. It translates to CASSSEGSGQETQYF.

This clone was seen a few times. The gene calls are TRBV4-2 and TRBJ2-3, with 13 bases fitting TRBD2. CDR1 and CDR2 from the germline V gene are LGHNA and YNFKEQ. The CDR3 is 16 amino acids. V trimming: 8 bases; J trimming: 4 bases; junction bases outside the gene matches: 9. CDR3 in DNA: TGTGCCAGCCGCCCAACTAGCGGGGGGGCAGCAGATACGCAGTATTTT. Its protein product is CASRPTSGGAADTQYF.

This clone was seen a handful of times. The chain employs TRBV28 and TRBJ2-3; 9 positions match TRBD2. The CDR3 is 15 amino acids. With 4 bases clipped from V and 2 bases from J, the junction kept 4 bases outside the gene matches. Germline V gene sequence: CDR1 MDHEN, CDR2 SYDVKM. CDR3 amino acids: CASSSTSGYTDTQYF. CDR3 sequence (DNA): TGTGCCAGCAGTTCTACTAGCGGGTACACAGATACGCAGTATTTT.

This clone was counted between two and nine times. This rearrangement joins TRBV5-1 to TRBJ2-5; the D gene is possibly TRBD2 (5 bases). V was cut by 1 base and J by 1 base, with 5 bases left in between. CDR3 length: 13 amino acids. Germline V gives CDR1 SGHRS, CDR2 YFSETQ. The CDR3 DNA sequence: TGCGCCAGCAGCTTGACTAGCCAAGAGACCCAGTACTTC. Translating it yields CASSLTSQETQYF.

The chain is built from TRBV5-4 and TRBJ2-1; 9 bases are shared with TRBD1. CDR1 is SGHNT, CDR2 YYREEE, per germline (reference sequence). CDR3 length: 14 residues. Unmatched junction bases numbered 2, after V lost 0 bases and J lost 7 bases. The CDR3 here is CASSLAGTGNEQFF. CDR3 DNA: TGTGCCAGCAGCTTGGCCGGGACAGGGAATGAGCAGTTCTTC. The full variable domain, rest sourced from reference TRBV5-4 and TRBJ2-1, is ETGVTQSPTHLIKTRGQQVTLRCSSQSGHNTVSWYQQALGQGPQFIFQYYREEENGRGNFPPRFSGLQFPNYSSELNVNALELDDSALYLCASSLAGTGNEQFFGPGTRLTVL.

This chain joins TRBV5-6 and TRBJ2-2; tentative D call: TRBD2 (5 bases). Germline loops: CDR1 SGHDT, CDR2 YYEEEE. V shed 5 bases and J shed 2 bases, with 10 bases lying between them. CDR3 length equals 14 residues. The CDR3 sequence: CASSKRGNTGELFF. The CDR3 DNA reads as TGTGCCAGCAGTAAACGGGGTAACACCGGGGAGCTGTTTTTT.

The CDR3 is CASTKSGRARNNEQFF. The DNA for the CDR3 is TGTGCCAGCACCAAAAGCGGGAGGGCCAGAAACAATGAGCAGTTCTTC. The V gene is TRBV7-2, the J gene TRBJ2-1, with TRBD2 identical over 10 bases. This CDR3 contains 16 residues. V was clipped by 7 bases and J by 5 bases; unmatched bases: 11. The germline CDR1 and CDR2 sequences are SGHTA and FQGNSA.

The chain links TRBV2 to TRBJ2-7; perhaps TRBD1 as D (6 bases). V lost 6 bases, J lost 3 bases, and 9 bases lay in between. The CDR3 sequence is 12 residues long. Germline values: CDR1 SNHLY, CDR2 FYNNEI. The CDR3: CASREDSYEQYF. The CDR3 nucleotides are TGTGCCAGCAGGGAGGACAGCTACGAGCAGTACTTC.

This clone was counted a few times. The chain employs TRBV7-9 and TRBJ1-1; no clear D gene. V was clipped by 5 bases and J by 0 bases, with 10 bases between them. The V gene's germline CDR1 is SEHNR and CDR2 FQNEAQ (reference sequence). The CDR3 runs to 14 residues. CDR3 sequence reads: CASSRPDMNTEAFF. The CDR3 nucleotides are TGTGCCAGCAGCCGCCCAGACATGAACACTGAAGCTTTCTTT.

V and J are TRBV28 and TRBJ2-5; 10 positions match TRBD1. V was pared by 6 bases and J by 4 bases, with 5 bases of the junction left unmatched. CDR3 size: 14 residues. Looked up from germline, CDR1 is MDHEN and CDR2 is SYDVKM. DNA for the CDR3: TGTGCCAGCAGGGCGACAGGGGGCGCAGAGACCCAGTACTTC. It encodes CASRATGGAETQYF. Together with reference TRBV28 and TRBJ2-5, the CDR3 gives the full variable domain: DVKVTQSSRYLVKRTGEKVFLECVQDMDHENMFWYRQDPGLGLRLIYFSYDVKMKEKGDIPEGYSVSREKKERFSLILESASTNQTSMYLCASRATGGAETQYFGPGTRLLVL.

This clone was seen only once. The CDR3, as DNA: TGTGCCAGTAGTGTAAAAGGACTAGCTGACGAGCAGTACTTC. Its translation is CASSVKGLADEQYF. The chain is built from TRBV19 and TRBJ2-7, with TRBD2 matching over 8 bases. V shed 5 bases and J 5 bases; nucleotides not matched to a gene: 8. CDR1 and CDR2 from the germline V gene are LNHDA and SQIVND (reference sequence). The CDR3 loop spans 14 amino acids.

The V and J genes are TRBV7-9 and TRBJ2-1; 9 nucleotides match TRBD1. This CDR3 is built from 17 residues. Germline V gene lookup returns CDR1 SEHNR and CDR2 FQNEAQ (reference sequence). V trimming: 6 bases; J trimming: 4 bases; junction bases outside the gene matches: 13. CDR3 amino acids: CASRQGARSAVYNEQFF. The CDR3 DNA is TGTGCCAGCAGACAGGGGGCCCGGTCGGCCGTATACAATGAGCAGTTCTTC. The whole variable domain, filled in from reference TRBV7-9 and TRBJ2-1, reads DTGVSQNPRHKITKRGQNVTFRCDPISEHNRLYWYRQTLGQGPEFLTYFQNEAQLEKSRLLSDRFSAERPKGSFSTLEIQRTEQGDSAMYLCASRQGARSAVYNEQFFGPGTRLTVL.

The chain couples TRBV28 to TRBJ2-2; 7 bases map to TRBD2. Germline V gene lookup returns CDR1 MDHEN and CDR2 SYDVKM. Losses at the gene ends were 4 bases for V and 0 bases for J; bases not matched to a gene: 11. The CDR3 spans 18 residues. CDR3 protein: CASSSAGFSGPNTGELFF. For the CDR3, the DNA is TGTGCCAGCAGTTCTGCCGGCTTTAGCGGGCCGAACACCGGGGAGCTGTTTTTT.

The rearrangement uses TRBV7-9 and TRBJ2-5, with D perhaps matching TRBD1 (6 bases). This CDR3 spans 17 amino acids. Germline-derived CDR1 and CDR2 are SEHNR and FQNEAQ (reference sequence). V was pared by 1 base and J by 5 bases, with 20 bases between. The CDR3 DNA reads TGTGCCAGCAGCTTAGATAAGCGGCCCAGGGGTGTGGAGACCCAGTACTTC. Protein sequence: CASSLDKRPRGVETQYF.

V and J are TRBV19 and TRBJ2-6; D perhaps matches TRBD2 (5 bases). The CDR3 has 17 amino acids. Germline CDR1 is LNHDA and CDR2 is SQIVND (reference sequence). Deletions cut 1 base from V and 0 bases from J, with 10 bases between. In nucleotides, the CDR3 is TGTGCCAGTAGTATAGGGTTTCGGGACTCTGGGGCCAACGTCCTGACTTTC. Its translation: CASSIGFRDSGANVLTF.

For this clone: At one boundary the junction diverges from the germline segment, which might be a read error. The chain has TRBV7-7 and TRBJ2-3; 9 nucleotides align to TRBD2. CDR3 size: 16 residues. Per germline, CDR1 SSHAT and CDR2 FNYEAQ (reference sequence). The CDR3 protein is CASSLGLAGPTDTQYF. The CDR3 DNA is TGTGCTAGCAGCTTAGGCCTAGCGGGGCCCACAGATACGCAGTATTTT.

The chain joins TRBV5-1 to TRBJ2-5; the match to TRBD1 covers 9 bases. The better agreement between TRBJ2-7 and the DNA end casts doubt on the J call. Germline-derived CDR1 and CDR2 are SGHRS and YFSETQ. The CDR3 runs 14 residues. This chain's CDR3 is CASSWGGTGYEQYF. The CDR3 bases are TGCGCCAGCAGCTGGGGCGGGACAGGGTACGAGCAGTACTTC.

The chain couples TRBV6-1 to TRBJ2-7, with TRBD2 matching 12 bases. The V segment lost 6 bases and the J segment 4 bases; nucleotides outside the gene matches: 7. The CDR3 is made up of 15 amino acids. Germline CDR1 MNHNS, CDR2 SASEGT. CDR3 sequence: CASSPPGTSGYEQYF. The CDR3 DNA reads as TGTGCCAGCAGCCCCCCCGGGACTAGCGGGTACGAGCAGTACTTC.

The chain employs TRBV27 and TRBJ2-3; TRBD2 matches at 9 bases. Germline V gene lookup returns CDR1 MNHEY and CDR2 SMNVEV (reference sequence). With 6 bases clipped from V and 3 bases from J, the junction kept 10 bases outside the gene matches. The CDR3 contains 16 residues. CDR3 sequence: CASSQLSGSGTDTQYF. In DNA, the CDR3 is TGTGCCAGCAGCCAACTTAGCGGGAGTGGGACAGATACGCAGTATTTT.

Comments on this clone: Its ends do not fully match the called genes, so a read error is possible. This chain links TRBV19 with TRBJ1-5; D uncertain. Germline CDR1 is LNHDA and CDR2 is SQIVND (reference sequence). The length of the CDR3 is 15 residues. The CDR3 spells CASSRVRAVNQPQNF. The CDR3 bases are TGTGCCAGTAGTAGAGTGCGGGCGGTCAATCAGCCCCAGAATTTT.

The CDR3 coding sequence is TGTGCCAGCAGCTTAGTAGAGACAGGGAACACTGAAGCTTTCTTT. This codes for CASSLVETGNTEAFF. The rearrangement uses TRBV7-9 and TRBJ1-1; tentatively, D is TRBD1 (6 bases). The CDR3 is made up of 15 amino acids. Trimming removed 1 base at V and 1 base at J, with 10 bases between. Germline CDR1 is SEHNR and CDR2 is FQNEAQ (reference sequence).

This clone has only one observation. The J gene is TRBJ1-1, the V gene TRBV9; the D gene is possibly TRBD1 (6 bases). CDR3 length: 15 amino acids. CDR1 and CDR2 (germline): SGDLS, YYNGEE. The V end lost 3 bases, the J end lost 0 bases, and 12 bases lay between the germline ends. CDR3 protein: CASSDPGHLNTEAFF. For the CDR3, the DNA is TGTGCCAGCAGCGACCCGGGACACCTGAACACTGAAGCTTTCTTT.

This chain connects TRBV6-5 to TRBJ2-3; D might be TRBD2 (6 bases). The CDR3 is made up of 14 amino acids. With 7 bases removed from V and 0 bases from J, the gap between germline ends came to 11 bases. Germline CDR1 MNHEY, CDR2 SVGAGI. The CDR3 spells CASKAGLSTDTQYF. In DNA, the CDR3 is TGTGCCAGCAAGGCGGGGTTGAGCACAGATACGCAGTATTTT.

This chain joins TRBV19 and TRBJ1-6; D call uncertain. V lost 9 bases and J 7 bases, leaving 19 bases between the germline ends. Germline lookup yields CDR1 LNHDA and CDR2 SQIVND (reference sequence). CDR3 size: 15 residues. The DNA of the CDR3 is TGTGCCAGCACCATATTTCCGGGAAGGAATTCACCCCTCCACTTT. This encodes CASTIFPGRNSPLHF. The whole variable domain, filled in from reference TRBV19 and TRBJ1-6, reads DGGITQSPKYLFRKEGQNVTLSCEQNLNHDAMYWYRQDPGQGLRLIYYSQIVNDFQKGDIAEGYSVSREKKESFPLTVTSAQKNPTAFYLCASTIFPGRNSPLHFGNGTRLTVT.

This clone was detected a few times. This rearrangement joins TRBV2 to TRBJ2-5, with TRBD2 matching over 9 bases. The junction had 13 bases not matched to a gene; V was cut back by 9 bases and J by 5 bases. There are 15 residues in the CDR3. The germline V gene encodes CDR1 SNHLY and CDR2 FYNNEI. The CDR3 spells CASGREAGGQETQYF. For the CDR3, the DNA is TGTGCCAGTGGTCGTGAGGCGGGGGGGCAGGAGACCCAGTACTTC.